This T cell receptor beta chain was captured by sequencing in a study of blood T cell repertoires in COVID-19. V gave up 3 bases and J gave up 5 bases, with 8 bases separating them. CDR3 size: 13 residues. Germline-derived CDR1 and CDR2 are SGHTA and FQGNSA. Cohorts were assigned according to the clinical history that participants reported. Repertoires were generated with immunoSEQ multiplex PCR, while TCRdb's copy carries only in-frame clones and drops some. The table lists 300,000 or so clones, approximately 90% of them singletons, with approximately 5.2% in the top ten. The chain carries TRBV7-2 and TRBJ2-1; D perhaps matches TRBD1 (5 bases). This TCR derives from a woman in her thirties who had recovered from COVID-19. The material sequenced was PBMCs or T cells enriched from blood (not recorded which). The chain's CDR3 is CASSLGRNNEQFF. The DNA for the CDR3 is TGTGCCAGCAGCTTGGGGCGCAACAATGAGCAGTTCTTC.